This is a list of T cell receptor beta chains from one sample in a study of T cells after yellow fever vaccination. One entry per CDR3 protein results from TCRdb running MiXCR on the 5' RACE reads. The sample shows 500,000 to 650,000 distinct CDR3 sequences, about 14% of them seen only once. Sequencing was performed on PBMCs, taken on the day of the yellow fever booster vaccination. The source is a young man who received the YFV17D yellow fever vaccine. Both conserved end residues are part of each CDR3. Expanded clones are given a class, and other clones once, few, many or no size at all.

abundance: few
v_gene: TRBV7-8
CDR3aa: CASSVDRGNEQYF

abundance: few
v_gene: TRBV6-1
CDR3aa: CASSVGTSGRGEQYF

abundance: -
v_gene: TRBV7-2
CDR3aa: CASTEYGEEQYF

abundance: few
v_gene: TRBV12-3/TRBV12-4
CDR3aa: CASSLSTTTYEQYF

abundance: few
v_gene: TRBV7-9
CDR3aa: CASSLVAGVAEAFF

abundance: -
v_gene: TRBV29-1
CDR3aa: CSVDAGVSYNEQFF

abundance: -
v_gene: TRBV7-2
CDR3aa: CASSELGAEAFF

abundance: few
v_gene: TRBV20-1
CDR3aa: CSARDKSSSRSYNEQFF

abundance: -
v_gene: TRBV7-2
CDR3aa: CASSSDSMNQPQHF

abundance: -
v_gene: TRBV6-1
CDR3aa: CASSPPGLAGDSTDTQYF

abundance: -
v_gene: TRBV30
CDR3aa: CAWRDTSGRRGYEQYF

abundance: few
v_gene: TRBV9
CDR3aa: CASSATSGSLYEQYF

abundance: -
v_gene: TRBV6-1
CDR3aa: CASVSAGPYNEQFF

abundance: -
v_gene: TRBV7-9
CDR3aa: CASGTYYEQYF

abundance: many
v_gene: TRBV7-2
CDR3aa: CASSSGLAGGYEQYF

abundance: -
v_gene: TRBV7-9
CDR3aa: CASSLGVVIKQFF

abundance: -
v_gene: TRBV29-1
CDR3aa: CSVEGVGAYEQYF

abundance: few
v_gene: TRBV6-4
CDR3aa: CASSDPEGLAGVDTQYF

abundance: -
v_gene: TRBV7-9
CDR3aa: CASSPQAGREQYF

abundance: few
v_gene: TRBV7-2
CDR3aa: CASSPENQPQHF

abundance: few
v_gene: TRBV27
CDR3aa: CASSFLGVGPDTQYF

abundance: few
v_gene: TRBV5-1
CDR3aa: CASSIDRLESTDTQYF

abundance: -
v_gene: TRBV7-2
CDR3aa: CASSDPGGGQGLTQYF

abundance: few
v_gene: TRBV20-1
CDR3aa: CSASFRDRVADTQYF

abundance: -
v_gene: TRBV18
CDR3aa: CASSPPGGPLRAFF

abundance: -
v_gene: TRBV6-6
CDR3aa: CASSGQQFATQYF

abundance: few
v_gene: TRBV20-1
CDR3aa: CSAREKASGTSSYNEQFF

abundance: -
v_gene: TRBV7-2
CDR3aa: CASSWTSGSGTQYF

abundance: few
v_gene: TRBV3-1
CDR3aa: CASSQETGMETQYF

abundance: -
v_gene: TRBV6-2/TRBV6-3
CDR3aa: CASSYSVGTGDIVGNQPQHF

abundance: -
v_gene: TRBV20-1
CDR3aa: CSARIRRTEAFF

abundance: few
v_gene: TRBV5-1
CDR3aa: CASSSGTGTVSYEQYF

abundance: few
v_gene: TRBV20-1
CDR3aa: CSARKLAGVDIQYF

abundance: -
v_gene: TRBV6-1
CDR3aa: CASTEGVGTEAFF

abundance: -
v_gene: TRBV10-2
CDR3aa: CASSERGTSGRAWETQYF

abundance: -
v_gene: TRBV7-2
CDR3aa: CASSLSSGGSSYEQYF

abundance: -
v_gene: TRBV4-3
CDR3aa: CASSQDDRNTEAFF

abundance: few
v_gene: TRBV20-1
CDR3aa: CSATARDRGYEQYF

abundance: few
v_gene: TRBV20-1
CDR3aa: CSARLGVGTDTQYF

abundance: -
v_gene: TRBV25-1
CDR3aa: CASTGREGKGYNSPLHF

abundance: -
v_gene: TRBV20-1
CDR3aa: CSAREGRVGGYTF

abundance: -
v_gene: TRBV9
CDR3aa: CASSAGQKNYEQYF

abundance: few
v_gene: TRBV24-1
CDR3aa: CATSDLATSYNEQFF

abundance: few
v_gene: TRBV20-1
CDR3aa: CSARDGGRADTQYF

abundance: few
v_gene: TRBV3-1
CDR3aa: CASSQTRIDEQFF

abundance: -
v_gene: TRBV7-3
CDR3aa: CASSWTSATGELFF

abundance: -
v_gene: TRBV28
CDR3aa: CASSSPGGIGANVLTF

abundance: few
v_gene: TRBV10-2
CDR3aa: CASSPLTLGETQYF

abundance: few
v_gene: TRBV20-1
CDR3aa: CSATSGGSYNEQFF

abundance: -
v_gene: TRBV7-2
CDR3aa: CASSLTVSPAEQYF

abundance: few
v_gene: TRBV27
CDR3aa: CASSTRTGELFF

abundance: -
v_gene: TRBV24-1
CDR3aa: CATSDSGTVEDEQYF

abundance: few
v_gene: TRBV9
CDR3aa: CASSVERTGYGYTF

abundance: -
v_gene: TRBV5-1
CDR3aa: CASSLDTEFYEQYF